The 20 T cell receptor beta chains below come from one sample, sequenced in a study of T cell repertoires in cytomegalovirus infection. TCRdb reanalysed the reads using MiXCR and keeps one entry per CDR3 protein. The repertoire has hundreds of thousands of distinct CDR3 sequences, 22% of them found once; the top ten carry 15% to 20%. Sequenced: CD8+ T cells from PBMCs. The receptors stem from a human donor in good health (CMV status not recorded). Some clones in this sample may be carry-over from other donors' samples.

Only a few counts were recorded for this clonotype. The V call is TRBV25-1, the J call TRBJ2-5, with TRBD2 matching over 14 bases. The CDR3 is 17 amino acids. J lost 1 base, V lost 1 base, and 2 bases had no gene match. Germline assignment: CDR1 MGHDK and CDR2 SYGVNS. The CDR3 is CASSEFGLAGGQETQYF. The CDR3 DNA is TGTGCCAGCAGTGAATTCGGACTAGCGGGGGGCCAAGAGACCCAGTACTTC.

The rearrangement joins TRBV20-1 to TRBJ1-1; D is possibly TRBD1 (6 bases). The CDR3 runs 16 residues. Germline CDR1 reads DFQATT; CDR2 reads SNEGSKA (reference sequence). V was shortened by 3 bases and J by 3 bases, with 20 bases between the two germline ends. The CDR3 region is CSASLTVRGRHTEAFF. In DNA, the CDR3 is TGCAGTGCTAGCCTAACCGTTCGGGGGCGGCACACTGAAGCTTTCTTT.

The table lists this clonotype with a count of one. CDR3 DNA: TGTGCCAGTAGCCCCCTGGGTAGCGGGGTGGTGTACAATGAGCAGTTCTTC. This gives the protein CASSPLGSGVVYNEQFF. The chain has TRBV19 and TRBJ2-1, with 8 bases fitting TRBD2. The CDR3 covers 17 residues. The V gene end was trimmed by 6 bases and the J gene end by 4 bases; junction bases not matched to a gene: 14. Germline-derived CDR1 and CDR2 are LNHDA and SQIVND (reference sequence).

This clonotype has more than one count but fewer than ten. The V call is TRBV12-3 or TRBV12-4, the J call TRBJ1-3; D uncertain. V was cut by 6 bases and J by 0 bases, with 12 bases left in between. The CDR3 runs to 15 residues. CDR3 protein: CASRAGTTSGNTIYF. The CDR3 coding sequence is TGTGCCAGCAGGGCTGGCACTACCTCTGGAAACACCATATATTTT.

This clonotype was recorded at least ten times. The chain has TRBV7-2 and TRBJ1-6, with a weak D call TRBD1 (5 bases). Trimming took off 6 bases at V and 10 bases at J, with 10 bases between the two ends. This CDR3 has 12 residues. From germline, CDR1 is SGHTA and CDR2 FQGNSA. Written as DNA, the CDR3 is TGTGCCAGCAGTTCAGGGTCCTCACCCCTCCACTTT. It translates to CASSSGSSPLHF.

At least ten counts were recorded for this clonotype. V and J are TRBV28 and TRBJ2-5; D not resolved. The V gene's germline CDR1 is MDHEN and CDR2 SYDVKM. This CDR3 region has 14 residues. Trimming took off 4 bases at V and 0 bases at J, with 9 bases between the two ends. The CDR3 loop is CASSSSFDQETQYF. The CDR3 DNA reads as TGTGCCAGCAGTTCCTCTTTCGACCAAGAGACCCAGTACTTC.

This clonotype was seen only a few times. This sequence joins TRBV11-2 and TRBJ2-1; 8 nucleotides line up with TRBD1. The CDR3 contains 17 residues. The junction had 15 bases not matched to a gene; V was cut back by 7 bases and J by 4 bases. The germline CDR1 and CDR2 sequences are SGHAT and FQNNGV. CDR3 in amino acids: CASTRRLTGALYNEQFF. In DNA form, the CDR3 reads TGTGCCAGCACCCGCCGCTTGACAGGGGCGCTATACAATGAGCAGTTCTTC.

The sample holds many counts of this clonotype. The chain couples TRBV7-2 to TRBJ2-7, with 8 nucleotides matching TRBD2. CDR1 is SGHTA and CDR2 is FQGNSA in the germline V gene. This CDR3 comprises 14 residues. Trimming took 7 bases from V and 3 from J; bases not matched to a gene: 8. CDR3 region: CASIPGGAIYEQYF. In nucleotides, the CDR3 is TGTGCCAGCATCCCGGGGGGGGCAATCTACGAGCAGTACTTC.

V usage is TRBV6-2 or TRBV6-3 and J usage is TRBJ2-7, with D possibly TRBD2 on 6 matching bases. Per germline, CDR1 MNHEY and CDR2 SVGEGT. The length of the CDR3 is 14 residues. The V and J ends lost 5 bases and 3 bases respectively, with 14 bases between them. The CDR3 sequence: CASSPSGGDYEQYF. Written as DNA, the CDR3 is TGTGCCAGCAGTCCGTCCGGCGGGGACTACGAGCAGTACTTC.

The V gene is TRBV7-8, the J gene TRBJ2-3; D may match TRBD1 or TRBD2 (5 bases each). The CDR3 loop spans 14 amino acids. In germline, CDR1 is SGHVS, CDR2 FQNEAQ. V was cut by 3 bases and J by 6 bases, with 13 bases left in between. The CDR3 here is CASSFPNEGDTQYF. In DNA form, the CDR3 reads TGTGCCAGCAGCTTCCCGAATGAGGGGGATACGCAGTATTTT.

This clonotype was counted at least ten times. V is TRBV11-2 and J is TRBJ1-1; D might be TRBD1 (6 bases). Trimming cost V 3 bases and J 1 base, with 9 bases left between them. CDR3 length: 14 residues. Germline V CDR1 and CDR2: SGHAT, FQNNGV. The CDR3 nucleotides read TGTGCCAGCAGCTTGTGGGGGCAGAACACTGAAGCTTTCTTT. This gives the protein CASSLWGQNTEAFF.

This clonotype has a handful of counts. J is TRBJ2-7 and V is TRBV19, with D hard to call. The germline CDR1 and CDR2 sequences are LNHDA and SQIVND (reference sequence). CDR3 length: 13 residues. Between the trimmed V and J ends, which lost 0 bases and 2 bases, there was a span of 5 bases. As DNA, the CDR3 is TGTGCCAGTAGTATAGACTATACCTACGAGCAGTACTTC. Translating gives CASSIDYTYEQYF.

J is TRBJ1-1 and V is TRBV5-1, with 10 bases matching TRBD1. Germline V CDR1 and CDR2: SGHRS, YFSETQ. The V and J ends lost 7 bases and 4 bases, in that order; junction bases with no gene match: 13. The CDR3 is 16 residues long. DNA for the CDR3: TGCGCCAGCCGGCCTGGGACAGGGGAGGATGGCACTGAAGCTTTCTTT. Its translation: CASRPGTGEDGTEAFF.

This sequence joins TRBV6-8 and TRBJ2-1; either TRBD1 or TRBD2 may supply D (5 bases each). This CDR3 contains 11 residues. The germline gives CDR1 MNHGY, CDR2 SAAAGT. Between the trimmed V and J ends, which lost 6 bases and 9 bases, there was a span of 9 bases. The DNA of the CDR3 is TGTGCCAGCAGGGTTGGGGGTGAGCAGTTCTTC. Translation gives CASRVGGEQFF.

This clonotype was counted ten times or more. The chain carries TRBV7-2 and TRBJ1-5; D is possibly TRBD1 (5 bases). CDR3 length equals 15 residues. The germline V and J ends were trimmed by 5 bases and 3 bases, with 14 bases remaining between them. Germline CDR1 SGHTA, CDR2 FQGNSA. The CDR3 sequence is CASSLTGRYNQPQHF. For the CDR3, the DNA is TGTGCCAGCAGCCTTACGGGGCGGTACAATCAGCCCCAGCATTTT.

This clonotype was seen many times. The chain combines TRBV28 with TRBJ1-5; TRBD1 aligns across 7 bases. The trim removed 6 bases at V and 2 bases at J, leaving 7 bases unmatched. Germline CDR1 is MDHEN and CDR2 is SYDVKM. This CDR3 contains 15 residues. CDR3 residues: CASRYQGEGNQPQHF. The CDR3 region has the DNA TGTGCCAGCAGATACCAGGGGGAGGGCAATCAGCCCCAGCATTTT.

This clonotype was seen many times. V usage is TRBV11-2 and J usage is TRBJ1-2; 12 bases line up with TRBD1. V lost 5 bases, J lost 4 bases, and 5 bases stayed unmatched. The CDR3 is 15 amino acids. Germline lookup yields CDR1 SGHAT and CDR2 FQNNGV. The CDR3 nucleotides read TGTGCCAGCAGCGCCGGGACAGGGGGCTTCTATGGCTACACCTTC. This translates into CASSAGTGGFYGYTF.

In this sample, this clonotype turned up many times. V and J are TRBV5-6 and TRBJ2-1; the match to TRBD1 covers 9 bases. Germline CDR1 reads SGHDT; CDR2 reads YYEEEE. Trimming cost V 2 bases and J 2 bases; bases outside gene matches: 5. The CDR3 contains 16 residues. The CDR3 is CASSFGDRVPYNEQFF. CDR3 in DNA: TGTGCCAGCAGCTTCGGGGACAGGGTACCCTACAATGAGCAGTTCTTC. Using reference TRBV5-6 and TRBJ2-1 for the parts outside the CDR3, the full variable domain is DAGVTQSPTHLIKTRGQQVTLRCSPKSGHDTVSWYQQALGQGPQFIFQYYEEEERQRGNFPDRFSGHQFPNYSSELNVNALLLGDSALYLCASSFGDRVPYNEQFFGPGTRLTVL.

A few counts support this clonotype. V usage is TRBV15 and J usage is TRBJ2-7; perhaps TRBD1 as D (5 bases). CDR1 and CDR2 from the germline V gene are LNHNV and YYDKDF (reference sequence). V lost 5 bases to trimming and J lost 3 bases, with 17 bases between them. This CDR3 region has 15 residues. The CDR3 protein is CATSGVPGSLYEQYF. The CDR3 nucleotides are TGTGCCACCAGCGGAGTTCCAGGGTCCCTCTACGAGCAGTACTTC.

There are a few counts of this clonotype. The chain uses TRBV12-3 or TRBV12-4 and TRBJ2-1; a possible D gene is TRBD2 (6 bases). The CDR3 is 17 residues long. Trimming removed 5 bases from V and 2 bases from J, with 19 bases in between. In nucleotides, the CDR3 is TGTGCCAGCAGTCCCTCCGGGAGTAGCGGACCCTACAATGAGCAGTTCTTC. Amino acid sequence: CASSPSGSSGPYNEQFF.